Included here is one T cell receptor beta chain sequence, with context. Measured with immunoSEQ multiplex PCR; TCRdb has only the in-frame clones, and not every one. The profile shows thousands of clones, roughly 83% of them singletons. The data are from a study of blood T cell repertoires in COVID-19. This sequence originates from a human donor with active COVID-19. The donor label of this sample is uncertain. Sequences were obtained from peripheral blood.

CDR3 DNA sequence: TGTGCCAGCAGCGGGGACTATCGGGAATACAATGAGCAGTTCTTC. Translating gives CASSGDYREYNEQFF. This rearrangement joins TRBV9 to TRBJ2-1; 7 nucleotides match TRBD2. This CDR3 spans 15 amino acids. V shed 3 bases and J 4 bases; nucleotides not matched to a gene: 7. Germline loops: CDR1 SGDLS, CDR2 YYNGEE.